This T cell receptor (beta chain) was sequenced during a study of blood T cells in healthy people across ages. The use of a sample-barcoded 5' primer and a J-beta primer mix characterized a second PCR of roughly 6 to 11 cycles. Each CDR3 protein is one row after TCRdb ran MiXCR on the 5' RACE reads. The table lists roughly 800,000 distinct CDR3 sequences, 20% to 25% of them singletons. Per germline, CDR1 MNHEY and CDR2 SMNVEV (reference sequence). Trimming left V 3 bases short and J 4 bases short, with 7 bases between. This CDR3 has 13 residues. Separately, the same data were catalogued under a study of T cells of mothers and their children.

This receptor was identified in a boy between 10 and 17 years old in good health. The chain combines TRBV27 with TRBJ1-3; D might be TRBD1 (6 bases). Material: blood. The CDR3 sequence: CASSLTGGNTIYF. In nucleotides, the CDR3 is TGTGCCAGCAGTTTGACAGGAGGAAACACCATATATTTT.